The clone carrying this T cell receptor (beta chain) was recorded a few times. Antigen specificity is unknown. These data come from a study of CD8 T cells in ankylosing spondylitis. Study conclusions and caveats: Before this, some motif variants had been reported in reactive arthritis synovial fluid and blood. With a CD8+ phenotype, disease-linked clones were relatively rare in peripheral blood. A motif of fewer than ten highly homologous TCR beta variants was seen as apparently characteristic of ankylosing spondylitis blood.

TCRdb redid the calling of the 5' RACE reads with MiXCR, one entry per CDR3 protein. The repertoire consists of 200,000 to 300,000 distinct CDR3 sequences, with approximately 11% occurring once and the leading ten covering about 6.8%. The length of the CDR3 is 16 residues. After removal of 1 base from V and 4 bases from J, the junction contained 12 bases not matched to a gene. Germline CDR1 reads SQVTM; CDR2 reads ANQGSEA. The chain recombines TRBV29-1 with TRBJ2-5; 7 bases agree with TRBD1. The sequenced sample was blood, either unsorted or a sorted T cell fraction (not recorded which). The clonotype was recovered from a male donor with ankylosing spondylitis or in good health (not recorded which). This CDR3 reads CSVEGQGGEGRETQYF. CDR3 nucleotide sequence: TGCAGCGTTGAAGGACAGGGCGGTGAAGGCAGAGAGACCCAGTACTTC.